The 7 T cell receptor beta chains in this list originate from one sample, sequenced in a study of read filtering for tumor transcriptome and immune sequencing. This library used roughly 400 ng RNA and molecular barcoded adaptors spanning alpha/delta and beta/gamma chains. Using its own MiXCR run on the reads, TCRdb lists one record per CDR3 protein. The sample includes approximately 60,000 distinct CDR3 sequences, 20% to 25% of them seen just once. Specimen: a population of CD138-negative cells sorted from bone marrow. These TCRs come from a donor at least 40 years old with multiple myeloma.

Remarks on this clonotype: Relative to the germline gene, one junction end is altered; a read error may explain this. The CDR3 loop is CASILSGGSSYERYF. CDR3 nucleotide sequence: TGTGCCAGCATCCTTAGCGGGGGTAGCTCCTACGAGCGGTACTTC. The chain joins TRBV28 to TRBJ2-7; the match to TRBD2 covers 9 bases. Germline V CDR1 and CDR2: MDHEN, SYDVKM. The length of the CDR3 is 15 residues.

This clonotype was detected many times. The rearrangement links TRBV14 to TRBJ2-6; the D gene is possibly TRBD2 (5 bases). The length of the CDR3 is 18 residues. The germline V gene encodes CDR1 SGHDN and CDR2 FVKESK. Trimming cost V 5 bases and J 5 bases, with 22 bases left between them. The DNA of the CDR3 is TGTGCCAGCAGCTCCCGGGCCTACGGTGCCGGGAGGGCCAACGTCCTGACTTTC. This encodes CASSSRAYGAGRANVLTF.

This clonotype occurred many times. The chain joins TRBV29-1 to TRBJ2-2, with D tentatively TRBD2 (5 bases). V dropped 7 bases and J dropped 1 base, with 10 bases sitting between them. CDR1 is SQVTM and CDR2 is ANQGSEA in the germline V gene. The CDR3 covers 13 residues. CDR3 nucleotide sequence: TGCAGCGGTCGAGGGCAGAACACCGGGGAGCTGTTTTTT. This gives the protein CSGRGQNTGELFF.

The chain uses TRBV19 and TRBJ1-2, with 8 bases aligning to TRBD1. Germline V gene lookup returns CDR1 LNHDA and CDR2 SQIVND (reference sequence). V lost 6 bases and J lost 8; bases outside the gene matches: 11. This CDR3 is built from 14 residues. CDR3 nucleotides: TGTGCCAGTAGGAAACCCGGGGACAGGACGGGCTACACCTTC. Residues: CASRKPGDRTGYTF.

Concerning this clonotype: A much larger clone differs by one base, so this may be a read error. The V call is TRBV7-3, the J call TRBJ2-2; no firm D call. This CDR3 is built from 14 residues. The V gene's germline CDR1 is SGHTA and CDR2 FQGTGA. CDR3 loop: CASRLKQSTGELFF. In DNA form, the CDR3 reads TGTGCCAGCAGATTAAAACAGAGCACCGGGGAGCTGTTTTTT.

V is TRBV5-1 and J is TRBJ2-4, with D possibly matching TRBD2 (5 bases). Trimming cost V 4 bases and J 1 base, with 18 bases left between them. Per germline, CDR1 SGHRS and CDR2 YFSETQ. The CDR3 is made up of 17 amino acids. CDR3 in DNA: TGCGCCAGCAGCCGATCAGAGGGAGCTGGGGCCAAAAACATTCAGTACTTC. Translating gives CASSRSEGAGAKNIQYF. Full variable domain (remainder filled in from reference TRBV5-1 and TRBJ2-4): KAGVTQTPRYLIKTRGQQVTLSCSPISGHRSVSWYQQTPGQGLQFLFEYFSETQRNKGNFPGRFSGRQFSNSRSEMNVSTLELGDSALYLCASSRSEGAGAKNIQYFGAGTRLSVL.

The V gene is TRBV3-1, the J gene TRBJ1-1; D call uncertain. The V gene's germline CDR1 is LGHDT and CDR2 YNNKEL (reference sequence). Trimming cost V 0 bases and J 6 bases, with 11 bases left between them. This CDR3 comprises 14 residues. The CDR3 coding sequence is TGTGCCAGCAGCCAAGATGCCACAAACGCTGAAGCTTTCTTT. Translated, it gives CASSQDATNAEAFF.